The present T cell receptor beta chain was sequenced within a study of OX40 agonist ivuxolimab in advanced cancers. Study-level background: Ivuxolimab was an agonistic, fully human IgG2 monoclonal antibody directed against OX40 (CD134), a costimulatory receptor. Intravenous ivuxolimab was administered to patients every 2 weeks at six dose levels: 0.01, 0.1, 0.3, 1.5, 3 and 10 mg/kg. Among the 50 to 55 dose-escalation patients, around 19 had hepatocellular carcinoma, approximately 15 melanoma, 9 renal cell carcinoma and 9 head and neck cancer. In the dose-escalation cohort, more than 75% of patients were male, and the mean age was approximately 55 years, with a range of roughly 23 to 85. Patients were allowed to have had prior anti-PD-1, anti-PD-L1 or anti-CTLA-4 therapy, and about 40% of the dose-escalation patients had been treated with checkpoint inhibitors. Three dose-escalation patients achieved partial responses, one with hepatocellular carcinoma and two with cutaneous melanoma. The purpose of peripheral TCRbeta sequencing was to test whether ivuxolimab changed TCR sequence diversity and led to clonal T-cell expansion. The paper covers the monotherapy dose-escalation part of the phase I ivuxolimab trial, which included N = 52 patients.

Regarding this clone: Its recognized antigen is unknown. Nothing much larger sits one base from this clone, and base qualities are not available.

What the research found in general, with its limitations: On average, CD8+ T cells showed more expanded clones than CD4+ T cells after ivuxolimab. At doses of 0.1 to 3.0 mg/kg, clonal expansion of both CD4+ and CD8+ blood T cells was observed from baseline to week 6. Partial responders in the 0.1-3.0 mg/kg groups had among the lowest normalized peripheral clonal expansion, especially among CD8+ T cells. Low levels of normalized T-cell clonal expansion were also seen in some patients who did not respond. The antigen specificity of the clonally expanded peripheral T cells was not determined.

V is cut back by 1 base and J by 4 bases, with 9 bases in the junction unmatched. The cysteine opens and the phenylalanine closes a CDR3 of 19 amino acids. Only the CDR3 part of the read is kept: 57 bases, read in frame from the first base. The CDR1 and CDR2 encoded by the germline V gene are SGHRS and YFSETQ. Genomic DNA was isolated from the sorted cells so that the TCRbeta CDR3 region could be sequenced. The immunoSEQ Assay was used for sequencing of TCRbeta CDR3 regions. TCRdb holds this immuneACCESS table with in-frame rearrangements only. Some clones are missing; in checked studies, unresolved V genes explain under half, and the rest has no known cause. This sample holds fewer than 90,000 clones; about 90% were observed only once. Under 2.5% of the sample belongs to the ten largest clones. Patients with autoimmune disease history or receiving systemic immunosuppression were excluded from the trial. Peripheral blood for TCR sequencing was collected from all dose cohorts at baseline, on cycle 4 day 1, and on cycle 7 day 1. Samples came from an open-label, multicenter, first-in-human phase I dose-escalation trial of ivuxolimab. Adults with locally advanced or metastatic melanoma, renal cell carcinoma, hepatocellular carcinoma or head and neck squamous cell carcinoma were enrolled in the trial. CD4+ and CD8+ T cells were sorted separately from peripheral blood before TCR sequencing.

The sequence is built from TRBV5-1 and TRBJ2-1; TRBD2 matches 15 bases in the middle. The specimen comprised CD4+ or CD8+ T cells sorted from blood, sampled in a trial of the OX40 agonist ivuxolimab. The source is an adult with an advanced solid tumor such as melanoma, head and neck, liver or kidney cancer. The sequenced DNA is TGCGCCAGCAGCTTGTGGACTAGCGGGAGGGCCGAAATGTACAATGAGCAGTTCTTC. Translation gives CASSLWTSGRAEMYNEQFF.